This TCR beta chain comes out of a study of T cells in Graves' hyperthyroidism and ophthalmopathy. Study-wide context: Peripheral blood was taken when the disease was first diagnosed, before any treatment began.

There are many counts of this clonotype. Amplified TCR beta CDR3 regions derived from RNA transcripts. First-round RT-PCR with HTBI primers amplified the TCR CDR3 region. Using its own MiXCR run on the multiplex PCR reads, TCRdb lists one record per CDR3 protein. There are 350,000 to 450,000 distinct CDR3 sequences in the sample; about an eighth occur only once, and under 30% lies in the top ten. Germline loops: CDR1 SNHLY, CDR2 FYNNEI. CDR3 length: 12 amino acids. V was pared by 9 bases and J by 5 bases, with 11 bases between. This clonotype was sampled from a man aged 45-65 years with Graves' ophthalmopathy. The sample was blood. The V gene is TRBV2, the J gene TRBJ2-1; possibly TRBD1 for D (5 bases). The chain's CDR3 is CARPGRNNEQFF. The CDR3 region has the DNA TGTGCCAGGCCAGGGCGGAACAATGAGCAGTTCTTC.